This T cell receptor beta chain was recovered during a study of blood T cell repertoires in COVID-19. In the authors' workflow: Scientists estimated how many nucleated cells there were by amplifying reference gene primers. Using immunoSEQ multiplex PCR, the repertoire was profiled, and TCRdb retains in-frame clones only, with some absent. V, J and clone size derive from that table, while D and trimming were established from the DNA sequence. Seen here are more than 150,000 clones, about 86% observed once, and the top ten hold roughly 0.99%. This CDR3 has 15 residues. Germline CDR1 reads SGDLS; CDR2 reads YYNGEE. The V segment lost 0 bases and the J segment 4 bases; nucleotides outside the gene matches: 3.

Sequenced material: peripheral blood. This clonotype originated in a young man with acute or convalescent COVID-19. This chain uses TRBV9 with TRBJ2-3; 9 bases are a match to TRBD1. CDR3 amino acids: CASSVGDRDSDTQYF. The DNA for the CDR3 is TGTGCCAGCAGCGTAGGGGACAGGGACTCAGATACGCAGTATTTT.